The rows below give T cell receptor beta chains drawn from one sample of a study of vaccination effects on CD4 cells after COVID-19. TCRdb keeps only in-frame clones here, not all; method: immunoSEQ multiplex PCR. The sample has about 28,000 clones; around three fifths are singletons. No cognate antigen is known for these TCRs. Sample: CD4+ T cells from PBMCs cultured without peptide, taken before COVID-19 vaccination. The receptors shown here come from a human donor who received a COVID-19 vaccine. Each CDR3 is given with its conserved first and last residue. D genes are given only for firm matches. Size tells how often a clone was seen (once, few, many) or the class of an expanded clone, and some rows leave it out.

size,J,V,D,CDR3,DNA
few,TRBJ2-1,TRBV5-1,TRBD2,CASSQNTGTSGNEQFF,TGCGCCAGCAGCCAAAACACTGGGACTAGTGGAAATGAGCAGTTCTTC
NA,TRBJ1-2,TRBV30,NA,CAWSVATGYGYTF,TGTGCCTGGAGTGTAGCCACAGGGTATGGCTACACCTTC
NA,TRBJ2-1,TRBV7-7,NA,CASSLEGGKGYNEQFF,TGTGCCAGCAGCTTAGAAGGCGGTAAAGGCTACAATGAGCAGTTCTTC
NA,TRBJ2-5,TRBV11-3,NA,CASSPGFQETQYF,TGTGCCAGCAGCCCGGGATTCCAAGAGACCCAGTACTTC
NA,TRBJ2-6,TRBV30,NA,CAWSNSGANVLTF,TGTGCCTGGTCAAACTCTGGGGCCAACGTCCTGACTTTC
NA,TRBJ1-2,TRBV5-6,NA,CASSQSYGYTF,TGTGCCAGCAGCCAGAGCTATGGCTACACCTTC
NA,TRBJ2-2,TRBV9,NA,CASSPRGLAIADTGELFF,TGTGCCAGCAGCCCCCGAGGACTGGCAATAGCGGACACCGGGGAGCTGTTTTTT
few,TRBJ1-2,TRBV3-1/TRBV3-2,NA,CASSQRTDGGYTF,TGTGCCAGCAGCCAACGGACTGACGGCGGCTACACCTTC
NA,TRBJ1-4,TRBV5-5,NA,CASSSTGTIEKLFF,TGTGCCAGCAGCTCAACCGGGACAATCGAAAAACTGTTTTTT
NA,TRBJ1-2,TRBV5-1,TRBD1,CASSNLGQGARGYTF,TGCGCCAGCAGCAACTTGGGGCAGGGGGCTCGGGGCTACACCTTC
NA,TRBJ2-5,TRBV3-1/TRBV3-2,TRBD1,CASSHLTGTVKETQYF,TGTGCCAGCAGCCACCTAACCGGGACAGTGAAAGAGACCCAGTACTTC
once,TRBJ1-1,TRBV12-3/TRBV12-4,NA,CASSPGAGEAFF,TGTGCCAGCAGCCCTGGTGCGGGTGAAGCTTTCTTT
NA,TRBJ2-7,TRBV5-1,TRBD1,CASRRGDRGQSYEQYF,TGCGCCAGTCGGCGGGGGGACAGGGGGCAATCCTACGAGCAGTACTTC
NA,TRBJ1-1,TRBV7-9,NA,CASSRVEAFF,TGTGCCAGCTCCAGGGTTGAGGCTTTCTTT
NA,TRBJ2-3,TRBV6-5,TRBD2,CASIWGGLEADTQYF,TGTGCCAGCATATGGGGGGGTCTGGAGGCAGATACGCAGTATTTT
NA,TRBJ1-4,TRBV2,TRBD1,CASRVGQGSSAANEKLFF,TGTGCCAGCAGGGTCGGACAGGGGTCGAGCGCCGCTAACGAAAAACTGTTTTTT
NA,TRBJ1-3,TRBV25-1,TRBD1,CASSYSGTGAGNTIYF,TGTGCCAGCAGTTATTCCGGGACAGGGGCTGGAAACACCATATATTTT
NA,TRBJ2-2,TRBV18,TRBD2,CASSPRMGGGAGNTGELFF,TGTGCCAGCTCACCCCGCATGGGCGGGGGGGCCGGGAACACCGGGGAGCTGTTTTTT
NA,TRBJ2-7,TRBV6-5,NA,CASSRSQPPYEQYF,TGTGCCAGCAGTAGATCTCAACCCCCCTACGAGCAGTACTTC
NA,TRBJ2-4,TRBV28,NA,CASSLFIATQGRENIQYF,TGTGCCAGCAGTTTATTCATTGCGACTCAGGGTAGGGAAAACATTCAGTACTTC
NA,TRBJ1-1,TRBV6-6,NA,CASSYSSSNTEAFF,TGTGCCAGCAGTTACTCGAGTAGCAACACTGAAGCTTTCTTT
NA,TRBJ1-1,TRBV7-2,TRBD1,CASSTRQGASTEAFF,TGTGCCAGCAGCACCCGACAGGGGGCGAGCACTGAAGCTTTCTTT
NA,TRBJ2-7,TRBV4-1,TRBD1,CASSQGTLGQGTNEQYF,TGCGCCAGCAGCCAAGGGACCTTGGGACAGGGGACGAACGAGCAGTACTTC
NA,TRBJ1-2,TRBV5-1,NA,CASSLPIAGEYGYTF,TGCGCCAGCAGCTTGCCCATTGCGGGGGAGTATGGCTACACCTTC
NA,TRBJ2-1,TRBV5-1,NA,CASTTVGGSYNEQFF,TGCGCCAGCACCACCGTTGGAGGGTCCTACAATGAGCAGTTCTTC
NA,TRBJ1-2,TRBV6-6,NA,CASNLYYGYTF,TGTGCCAGCAATTTATACTATGGCTACACCTTC
NA,TRBJ2-7,TRBV2,TRBD2,CASSQSGLAGAEQYF,TGTGCCAGCAGTCAGTCTGGACTAGCGGGAGCCGAGCAGTACTTC
NA,TRBJ2-7,TRBV19,TRBD2,CASSRGTSRTYEQYF,TGTGCCAGTAGTAGAGGGACTAGCAGAACCTACGAGCAGTACTTC
NA,TRBJ2-7,TRBV7-9,NA,CASSGGGFGGAHSYEQYF,TGTGCCAGCAGCGGTGGCGGGTTTGGGGGGGCACACTCCTACGAGCAGTACTTC
NA,TRBJ2-2,TRBV7-8,NA,CASSSINPGPTGELFF,TGTGCCAGCAGCTCGATAAACCCGGGTCCCACCGGGGAGCTGTTTTTT
NA,TRBJ2-1,TRBV19,TRBD2,CASSIGLAGGLYNEQFF,TGTGCCAGTAGTATTGGTCTAGCGGGAGGACTCTACAATGAGCAGTTCTTC
NA,TRBJ2-1,TRBV9,NA,CASSVDWAVYNEQFF,TGTGCCAGCAGCGTAGATTGGGCGGTCTACAATGAGCAGTTCTTC
NA,TRBJ2-5,TRBV7-2,TRBD2,CASTYLAGVPETQYF,TGTGCCAGCACCTACTTAGCGGGAGTCCCAGAGACCCAGTACTTC
NA,TRBJ2-7,TRBV7-9,TRBD2,CASSPLGLYEQYF,TGTGCCAGCAGCCCCCTGGGACTATACGAGCAGTACTTC
NA,TRBJ1-2,TRBV9,NA,CASSVGGAYYGYTF,TGTGCCAGCAGCGTAGGGGGCGCCTACTATGGCTACACCTTC
NA,TRBJ2-5,TRBV5-1,NA,CASSTRGQETQYF,TGCGCCAGCAGCACCCGGGGCCAAGAGACCCAGTACTTC
NA,TRBJ1-4,TRBV19,NA,CASNRQPNEKLFF,TGTGCCAGTAATAGACAGCCTAATGAAAAACTGTTTTTT
few,TRBJ1-3,TRBV4-2,NA,CASSQVRPGGNTIYF,TGTGCCAGCAGCCAAGTGAGGCCTGGAGGAAACACCATATATTTT
NA,TRBJ1-3,TRBV11-3,NA,CASSLDPGEIAGNTIYF,TGTGCCAGCAGCTTAGACCCAGGTGAGATCGCTGGAAACACCATATATTTT
few,TRBJ2-7,TRBV12-5,TRBD2,CASGLVVAGVYEQYF,TGTGCTAGTGGTTTGGTGGTAGCGGGCGTCTACGAGCAGTACTTC
once,TRBJ1-2,TRBV1,NA,CTSREPGQVANYGYTF,TGCACCAGCAGGGAACCGGGACAGGTAGCTAACTATGGCTACACCTTC
few,TRBJ1-5,TRBV2,TRBD1,CASSGTGASNQPQHF,TGTGCCAGCAGTGGGACAGGGGCAAGCAATCAGCCCCAGCATTTT
medium-sized,TRBJ1-1,TRBV10-3,TRBD1,CAISDSGTVNTEAFF,TGTGCCATCAGTGATTCCGGGACAGTAAACACTGAAGCTTTCTTT
NA,TRBJ2-7,TRBV29-1,NA,CSVVSLPSYEQYF,TGCAGCGTTGTGTCGCTCCCAAGCTACGAGCAGTACTTC
NA,TRBJ2-1,TRBV7-7,TRBD2,CASSTGTSAYNEQFF,TGTGCCAGCAGCACCGGGACTAGCGCTTACAATGAGCAGTTCTTC
few,TRBJ2-7,TRBV5-1,TRBD2,CASSSASGLYEQYF,TGCGCCAGCAGCTCAGCTAGCGGGCTCTACGAGCAGTACTTC
few,TRBJ1-1,TRBV6-5,TRBD1,CASRNPGQGAWEAFF,TGTGCCAGCAGGAATCCGGGACAGGGGGCGTGGGAAGCTTTCTTT
few,TRBJ1-6,TRBV21-1,NA,CATTLLGVGLGDSPLHF,TGTGCCACCACCTTATTAGGGGTCGGACTAGGTGATTCACCCCTCCACTTT
NA,TRBJ2-3,TRBV21-1,NA,CASSKGVGTDTQYF,TGTGCCAGCAGCAAAGGGGTCGGCACAGATACGCAGTATTTT
NA,TRBJ1-1,TRBV5-1,TRBD1,CASSLAWASGGDEAFF,TGCGCCAGCAGCTTGGCCTGGGCCTCAGGGGGCGATGAAGCTTTCTTT